Shown below are 18 T cell receptor beta chains from a single sample sequenced in a study of T cells after yellow fever vaccination (dated by TCRdb to the late 2010s). The library was made by 5' RACE. The sample was run on an Illumina HiSeq 2500. The public reads were reprocessed in TCRdb via fastp at Q25 and MiXCR, keeping in-frame beta chains. Rows are unified per CDR3 protein, each entry keeping the most common DNA and genes. The table for this sample lists about 220,000 distinct CDR3 sequences; approximately 6.7% of them were counted only once. Jointly, the top ten make up 0.8% to 1.2% of the sample. This specimen's treatment or condition label, per the study, means: live attenuated yellow fever vaccine strain. The specimen was CD4+ T cells sorted from PBMCs, collected on the day of the yellow fever booster vaccination. Receptors were obtained from a young man who received the YFV17D yellow fever vaccine.

In this sample, this clonotype turned up many times. J is TRBJ2-3 and V is TRBV7-3; D not certain. V dropped 3 bases and J dropped 3 bases, with 7 bases sitting between them. There are 13 residues in the CDR3. Germline CDR1 and CDR2: SGHTA and FQGTGA. The CDR3 coding sequence is TGTGCCAGCAGCTTCGACGAGACAGATACGCAGTATTTT. Translated, it gives CASSFDETDTQYF.

This clonotype was counted only a few times. This CDR3 reads CASSLGSGTSVETQYF. CDR3 bases: TGTGCCAGCAGCTTAGGATCCGGGACTAGCGTTGAGACCCAGTACTTC. The chain carries TRBV7-9 and TRBJ2-5; 10 bases match TRBD2. Germline V gene sequence: CDR1 SEHNR, CDR2 FQNEAQ (reference sequence). V was pared by 1 base and J by 5 bases, with 7 bases of the junction left unmatched. The CDR3 extends over 16 amino acids.

This clonotype was seen ten or more times. The J gene is TRBJ2-5, the V gene TRBV7-2, with 11 positions matching TRBD1. The CDR3 sequence is 15 residues long. V shed 4 bases, J shed 8 bases, and the junction held 9 bases outside the gene matches. CDR1 and CDR2 (germline): SGHTA, FQGNSA. CDR3 amino acids: CASSWGTGGRGTQYF. DNA for the CDR3: TGTGCCAGCAGCTGGGGGACAGGGGGTAGAGGAACCCAGTACTTC.

This clonotype has only a few counts. This chain connects TRBV15 to TRBJ2-5; 8 bases agree with TRBD2. The junction had 10 bases not matched to a gene; V was cut back by 5 bases and J by 2 bases. Per the germline V gene, CDR1 is LNHNV and CDR2 is YYDKDF (reference sequence). This CDR3 region has 16 residues. CDR3 amino acids: CATSVAGSPVQETQYF. The CDR3 bases are TGTGCCACCAGCGTAGCGGGATCCCCCGTACAAGAGACCCAGTACTTC.

This clonotype was recorded many times. An end of the junction differs from the germline gene, which may be a read error. The gene calls are TRBV5-1 and TRBJ2-2; 8 bases are a match to TRBD1. The length of the CDR3 is 16 residues. Germline lookup yields CDR1 SGHRS and CDR2 YFSETQ. The CDR3 sequence: CASSFGDRTNTGVLFF. In DNA form, the CDR3 reads TGCGCCAGCAGCTTTGGGGACAGGACAAACACCGGGGTGCTGTTTTTT.

This clonotype was seen a few times. The rearrangement joins TRBV12-3 or TRBV12-4 to TRBJ2-1; D perhaps matches TRBD1 (5 bases). Trimming cost V 3 bases and J 6 bases, with 15 bases left between them. The CDR3 loop spans 15 amino acids. The chain's CDR3 is CASSLSQGIFNEQFF. Written as DNA, the CDR3 is TGTGCCAGCAGTTTGAGTCAGGGTATATTCAATGAGCAGTTCTTC.

The chain has TRBV29-1 and TRBJ2-7; 10 bases agree with TRBD1. This CDR3 region has 14 residues. Germline V gene sequence: CDR1 SQVTM, CDR2 ANQGSEA. Unmatched junction bases numbered 11, after V lost 6 bases and J lost 6 bases. CDR3 in DNA: TGCAGCGTCTCCGGGACAGGGGTTTGGCGCGAGCAGTACTTC. It yields the protein CSVSGTGVWREQYF.

This clonotype was seen at least ten times. The gene calls are TRBV7-9 and TRBJ2-7; no firm D call. Trimming stripped 3 bases from V and 3 bases from J, with 12 bases between. Germline V CDR1 and CDR2: SEHNR, FQNEAQ (reference sequence). The length of the CDR3 is 14 residues. The CDR3 nucleotides read TGTGCCAGCAGCTTTGGGTCCACAAACTACGAGCAGTACTTC. It translates to CASSFGSTNYEQYF.

This chain uses TRBV18 with TRBJ2-7; D remains unclear. Per the germline V gene, CDR1 is KGHSH and CDR2 is LQKENI. The CDR3 consists of 15 residues. V was shortened by 1 base and J by 1 base, with 11 bases between the two germline ends. Here the CDR3 DNA reads TGTGCCAGCTCACCACTGGCAGAGGCATCCTACGAGCAGTACTTC. It yields the protein CASSPLAEASYEQYF.

This clonotype was seen repeatedly, ten times or more. The chain joins TRBV4-2 to TRBJ2-1, with 7 bases fitting TRBD2. Germline V CDR1 and CDR2: LGHNA, YNFKEQ. J was trimmed by 6 bases and V by 0 bases; bases with no gene match: 8. The CDR3 runs 16 residues. The CDR3 spells CASSQDSGGFINEQFF. The CDR3 coding sequence is TGTGCCAGCAGCCAAGATTCGGGGGGTTTTATCAATGAGCAGTTCTTC.

Many counts were recorded for this clonotype. The genes are TRBV12-3 or TRBV12-4 and TRBJ1-1, with D perhaps TRBD1 (5 bases). This CDR3 has 13 amino acids. Trimming pared 4 bases from V and 2 bases from J, leaving 8 bases between. CDR3 region: CASSYDRNTEAFF. The CDR3 DNA is TGTGCCAGCAGTTACGACAGAAACACTGAAGCTTTCTTT.

The DNA of the CDR3 is TGCAGTGCTAGAACAGGATCCTATGGCTACACCTTC. Protein sequence: CSARTGSYGYTF. The genes are TRBV20-1 and TRBJ1-2, with D perhaps matching TRBD1 (5 bases). The CDR3 is 12 amino acids. V gave up 2 bases and J gave up 4 bases, with 8 bases separating them. Looked up from germline, CDR1 is DFQATT and CDR2 is SNEGSKA (reference sequence).

This clonotype has just a few counts. CDR3 nucleotide sequence: TGTGCCAGTAGTATACGGGGAGGTGGCTACACCTTC. Its translation: CASSIRGGGYTF. V gene TRBV19 combines with J gene TRBJ1-2, with D uncertain. CDR1 and CDR2 (germline): LNHDA, SQIVND (reference sequence). V was cut by 2 bases and J by 7 bases, with 8 bases left in between. This CDR3 comprises 12 residues.

On this clonotype: At one boundary the junction diverges from the germline segment, which might be a read error. The CDR3 DNA sequence: TGCTGTGCTAGTTTTGCTTCTAAGGGGTACGAGCAGTACTTC. It specifies CCASFASKGYEQYF. The rearrangement links TRBV20-1 to TRBJ2-7; D possibly corresponds to TRBD1 (5 bases). This CDR3 spans 14 amino acids. Germline V lookup: CDR1 DFQATT, CDR2 SNEGSKA (reference sequence).

This clonotype was detected ten times or more. V is TRBV27 and J is TRBJ2-2, with D tentatively TRBD1 (5 bases). CDR1 and CDR2 (germline): MNHEY, SMNVEV (reference sequence). The CDR3 contains 15 residues. V gave up 5 bases and J gave up 5 bases, with 15 bases separating them. This chain's CDR3 is CASSGPGHGTGELFF. CDR3 nucleotide sequence: TGTGCCAGCAGTGGCCCCGGACACGGTACCGGGGAGCTGTTTTTT.

This clonotype was detected ten times or more. The chain links TRBV12-3 or TRBV12-4 to TRBJ1-3; TRBD1 might be the D (5 bases). The V end lost 6 bases, the J end lost 6 bases, and 9 bases lay between the germline ends. This CDR3 is built from 12 residues. The CDR3 here is CASSLGENTIYF. The CDR3 coding sequence is TGTGCCAGCAGCTTGGGGGAAAACACCATATATTTT.

This clonotype appeared a few times. The rearrangement uses TRBV18 and TRBJ1-3; 7 bases agree with TRBD1. Per germline, CDR1 KGHSH and CDR2 LQKENI. The V segment lost 8 bases and the J segment 4 bases; nucleotides outside the gene matches: 5. This CDR3 contains 13 residues. The CDR3 here is CASTTGDGNTIYF. CDR3 DNA sequence: TGTGCCAGCACTACAGGGGACGGAAACACCATATATTTT.

A few counts support this clonotype. The rearrangement joins TRBV28 to TRBJ2-7, with D hard to call. Trimming removed 6 bases from V and 4 bases from J, with 19 bases in between. CDR3 length equals 15 residues. Germline V gives CDR1 MDHEN, CDR2 SYDVKM. CDR3 in amino acids: CASRLSRNVAYEQYF. CDR3 coding DNA: TGTGCCAGCAGACTATCACGGAACGTAGCATACGAGCAGTACTTC.